This TCR beta chain appears in the sequencing data of a study of human T cells and chemical hapten exposure. The V gene's germline CDR1 is MDHEN and CDR2 SYDVKM. Trimming took off 11 bases at V and 8 bases at J, with 22 bases between the two ends. There are 14 residues in the CDR3. MiXCR, applied by TCRdb to the RACE reads, yields one record per CDR3 protein. The sample holds roughly 130,000 distinct CDR3 sequences; 8.5% to 9.5% are singletons and the top ten take around 1.7%. The time point was: healthy volunteer bleed at 2 weeks. The study extracted total RNA from unfractionated whole blood. This receptor was taken from a male donor in good health. Some clones in this sample may be carry-over from other donors' samples. The sample taken for sequencing was whole blood. The chain uses TRBV28 and TRBJ2-1; D assignment may be TRBD1 or TRBD2 (6 bases each). The CDR3: CAGGRGGSGDEQFF. For the CDR3, the DNA is TGTGCCGGGGGGCGGGGAGGTTCGGGTGATGAGCAGTTCTTC.